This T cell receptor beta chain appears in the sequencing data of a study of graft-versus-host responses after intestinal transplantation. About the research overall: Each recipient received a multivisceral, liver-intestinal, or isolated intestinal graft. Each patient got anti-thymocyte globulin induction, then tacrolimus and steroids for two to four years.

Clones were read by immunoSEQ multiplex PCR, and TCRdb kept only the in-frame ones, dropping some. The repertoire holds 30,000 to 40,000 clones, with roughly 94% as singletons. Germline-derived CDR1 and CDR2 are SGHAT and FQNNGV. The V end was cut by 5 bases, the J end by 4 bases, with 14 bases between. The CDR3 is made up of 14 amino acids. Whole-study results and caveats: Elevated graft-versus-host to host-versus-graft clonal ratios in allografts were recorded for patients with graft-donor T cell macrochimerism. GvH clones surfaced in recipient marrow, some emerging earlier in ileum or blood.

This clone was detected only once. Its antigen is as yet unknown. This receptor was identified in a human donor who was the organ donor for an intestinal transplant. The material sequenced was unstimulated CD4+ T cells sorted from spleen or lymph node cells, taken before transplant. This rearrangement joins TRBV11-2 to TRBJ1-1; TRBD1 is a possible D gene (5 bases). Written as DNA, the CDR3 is TGTGCCAGCAGCACAAAGGCAGGGAGCACTGAAGCTTTCTTT. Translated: CASSTKAGSTEAFF.